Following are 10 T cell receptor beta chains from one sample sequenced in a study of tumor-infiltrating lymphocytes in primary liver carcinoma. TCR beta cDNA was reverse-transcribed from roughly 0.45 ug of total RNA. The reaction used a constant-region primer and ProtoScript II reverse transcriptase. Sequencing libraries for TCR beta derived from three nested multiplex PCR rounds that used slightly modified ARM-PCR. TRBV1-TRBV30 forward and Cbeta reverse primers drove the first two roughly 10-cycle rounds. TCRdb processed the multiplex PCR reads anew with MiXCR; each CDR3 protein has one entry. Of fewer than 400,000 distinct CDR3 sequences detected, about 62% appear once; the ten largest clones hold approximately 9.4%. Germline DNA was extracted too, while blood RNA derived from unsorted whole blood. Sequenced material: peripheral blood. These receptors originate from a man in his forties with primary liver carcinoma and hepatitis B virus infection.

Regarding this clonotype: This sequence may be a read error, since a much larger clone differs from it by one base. Written as DNA, the CDR3 is TGCAGCATTGAGGGACTAGCGGATTCCTACGAGCAGTACTTC. This codes for CSIEGLADSYEQYF. The rearrangement uses TRBV29-1 and TRBJ2-7; TRBD2 agrees at 11 bases. The germline V gene encodes CDR1 SQVTM and CDR2 ANQGSEA. The CDR3 is 14 residues long.

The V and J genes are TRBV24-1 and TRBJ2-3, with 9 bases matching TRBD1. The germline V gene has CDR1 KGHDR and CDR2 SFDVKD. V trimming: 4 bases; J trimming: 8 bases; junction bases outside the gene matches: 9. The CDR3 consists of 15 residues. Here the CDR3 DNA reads TGTGCCACCAGTGAGCGCGGGACAGGGAGAGGTACGCAGTATTTT. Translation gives CATSERGTGRGTQYF.

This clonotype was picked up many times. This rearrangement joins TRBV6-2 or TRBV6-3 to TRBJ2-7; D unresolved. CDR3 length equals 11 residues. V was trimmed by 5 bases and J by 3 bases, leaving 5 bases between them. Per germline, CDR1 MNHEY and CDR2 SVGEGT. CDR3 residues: CASSTVYEQYF. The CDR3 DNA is TGTGCCAGCAGTACCGTCTACGAGCAGTACTTC.

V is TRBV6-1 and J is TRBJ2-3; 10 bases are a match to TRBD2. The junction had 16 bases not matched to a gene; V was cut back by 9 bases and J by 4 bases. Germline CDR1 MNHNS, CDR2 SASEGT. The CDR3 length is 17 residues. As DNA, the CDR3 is TGTGCCAGTATGGTTCCTAGCGGGAGAAGTAGAGCAGATACGCAGTATTTT. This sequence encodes CASMVPSGRSRADTQYF.

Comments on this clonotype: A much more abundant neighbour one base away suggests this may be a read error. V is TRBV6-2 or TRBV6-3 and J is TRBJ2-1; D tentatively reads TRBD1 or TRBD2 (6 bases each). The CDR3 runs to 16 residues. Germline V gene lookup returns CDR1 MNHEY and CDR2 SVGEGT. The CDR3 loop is CASRQPGARIVNELFF. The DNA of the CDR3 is TGTGCCAGCAGACAACCGGGGGCCCGAATTGTGAATGAGCTGTTCTTC.

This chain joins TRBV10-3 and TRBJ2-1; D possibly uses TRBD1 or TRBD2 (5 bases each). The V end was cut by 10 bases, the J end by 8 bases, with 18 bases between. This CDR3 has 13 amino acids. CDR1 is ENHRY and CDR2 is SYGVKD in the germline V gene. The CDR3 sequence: CASQGEGYDEQFF. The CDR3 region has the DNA TGTGCCAGTCAGGGTGAGGGATACGATGAGCAGTTCTTC.

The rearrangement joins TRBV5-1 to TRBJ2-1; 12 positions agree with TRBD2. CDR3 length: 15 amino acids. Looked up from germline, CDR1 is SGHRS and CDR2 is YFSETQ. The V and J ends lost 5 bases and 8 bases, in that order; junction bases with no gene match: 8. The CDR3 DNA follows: TGCGCCAGCAGAAAGACTAGCGGGAGACCCGATGAGCAGTTCTTC. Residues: CASRKTSGRPDEQFF.

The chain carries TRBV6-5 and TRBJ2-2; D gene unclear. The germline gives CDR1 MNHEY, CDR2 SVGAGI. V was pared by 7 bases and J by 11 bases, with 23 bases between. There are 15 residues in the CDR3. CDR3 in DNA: TGTGCCAGCATCCCCCCCCAGGCCCCCATGGGAGAGCTGTTTTTT. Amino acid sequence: CASIPPQAPMGELFF.

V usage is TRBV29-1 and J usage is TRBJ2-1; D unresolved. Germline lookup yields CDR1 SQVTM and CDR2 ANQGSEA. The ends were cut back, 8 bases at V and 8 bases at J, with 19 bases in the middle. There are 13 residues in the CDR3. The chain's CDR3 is CSTGSGVVYEQFF. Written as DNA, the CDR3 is TGCAGCACTGGCTCGGGTGTAGTCTATGAGCAGTTCTTC.

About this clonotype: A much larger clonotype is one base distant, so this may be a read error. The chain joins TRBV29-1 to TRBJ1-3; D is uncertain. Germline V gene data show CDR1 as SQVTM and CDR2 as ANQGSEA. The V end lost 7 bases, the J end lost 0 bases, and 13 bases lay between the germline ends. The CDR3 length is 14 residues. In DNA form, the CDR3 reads TGCAGCGCTGCACCTGGGAGCTCTGGAAACACCATATATTTT. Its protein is CSAAPGSSGNTIYF.